Below, 25 T cell receptor beta chains from the same sample are listed, as sequenced in a study of blood T cell repertoires in COVID-19 (dated by TCRdb to about 2020). Libraries were built with the immunoSEQ multiplex PCR assay. Entries here come from immuneACCESS through TCRdb and include only in-frame sequences with V and J called. Some clones fail to appear in such tables; in the studies checked, an unresolved V gene covers under half of the shortfall, and the cause of the remainder is unknown. Here the sample has around 60,000 clones; around four fifths occur a single time. The ten largest clones add up to approximately 20% of the sample. Source material: peripheral blood. Receptors originate from a man younger than 45 with COVID-19, enrolled during active disease.

The chain links TRBV19 to TRBJ1-2; a possible D gene is TRBD1 (6 bases). Per the germline V gene, CDR1 is LNHDA and CDR2 is SQIVND (reference sequence). CDR3 length: 16 amino acids. The germline V and J ends were trimmed by 6 bases and 3 bases, with 20 bases remaining between them. For the CDR3, the DNA is TGTGCCAGTAGGAGGGTTCAGGGGATCCTTGACTATGGCTACACCTTC. This gives the protein CASRRVQGILDYGYTF. Based on the CDR3 plus reference TRBV19 and TRBJ1-2, the full variable domain is DGGITQSPKYLFRKEGQNVTLSCEQNLNHDAMYWYRQDPGQGLRLIYYSQIVNDFQKGDIAEGYSVSREKKESFPLTVTSAQKNPTAFYLCASRRVQGILDYGYTFGSGTRLTVV.

This chain uses TRBV20-1 with TRBJ2-2; 10 nucleotides align to TRBD2. The CDR3 length is 14 residues. In germline, CDR1 is DFQATT, CDR2 SNEGSKA (reference sequence). Trimming at V came to 3 bases and at J to 6 bases, leaving 4 bases not matched to a gene. In DNA, the CDR3 is TGCAGTGCTAGTGTAGCGGGAGGACCCGGGGAGCTGTTTTTT. It is translated as CSASVAGGPGELFF.

V is TRBV28 and J is TRBJ2-3; 7 nucleotides match TRBD2. The CDR3 loop spans 16 amino acids. CDR1 and CDR2 from the germline V gene are MDHEN and SYDVKM. After removal of 6 bases from V and 2 bases from J, the junction contained 11 bases not matched to a gene. The CDR3 bases are TGTGCCAGCAGCCCCTTTGGGGGGGGTCTCACAGATACGCAGTATTTT. This encodes CASSPFGGGLTDTQYF. Supplemented by reference TRBV28 and TRBJ2-3, the full variable domain reads DVKVTQSSRYLVKRTGEKVFLECVQDMDHENMFWYRQDPGLGLRLIYFSYDVKMKEKGDIPEGYSVSREKKERFSLILESASTNQTSMYLCASSPFGGGLTDTQYFGPGTRLTVL.

The sample holds many counts of this clone. The J gene is TRBJ1-6, the V gene TRBV29-1; D may be TRBD1 (5 bases). V was cut by 0 bases and J by 11 bases, with 23 bases left in between. The CDR3 loop spans 17 amino acids. The germline V gene has CDR1 SQVTM and CDR2 ANQGSEA. CDR3 amino acids: CSVEDLRVGGGYTPLHF. CDR3 coding DNA: TGCAGCGTTGAAGATCTTCGGGTCGGGGGAGGATATACACCCCTCCACTTT.

The rearrangement links TRBV7-9 to TRBJ2-5, with D possibly TRBD2 on 5 matching bases. Germline CDR1 SEHNR, CDR2 FQNEAQ (reference sequence). V was clipped by 7 bases and J by 3 bases, with 12 bases between them. The CDR3 sequence is 13 residues long. The chain's CDR3 is CASIPPREETQYF. The CDR3 nucleotides read TGTGCCAGCATCCCCCCGCGGGAAGAGACCCAGTACTTC.

This rearrangement joins TRBV7-2 to TRBJ2-7; D is possibly TRBD2 (7 bases). Germline loops: CDR1 SGHTA, CDR2 FQGNSA. The CDR3 loop spans 15 amino acids. V was clipped by 0 bases and J by 7 bases, with 16 bases between them. The CDR3 DNA follows: TGTGCCAGCAGCTTAGCGACTAGCCTCAGGGGTGAGCAGTACTTC. This encodes CASSLATSLRGEQYF.

The chain couples TRBV5-1 to TRBJ2-3; TRBD1 matches at 7 bases. Unmatched junction bases numbered 6, after V lost 1 base and J lost 4 bases. CDR3 length: 15 residues. Germline lookup yields CDR1 SGHRS and CDR2 YFSETQ. The CDR3 coding sequence is TGCGCCAGCAGCTTGTCGCCAGGGGGACCAGATACGCAGTATTTT. Translating gives CASSLSPGGPDTQYF.

This clone was counted between two and nine times. This chain connects TRBV5-6 to TRBJ2-3; TRBD2 matches 9 bases. The ends lost 0 bases at V and 2 bases at J; junction bases unmatched: 1. There are 15 residues in the CDR3. Germline CDR1 reads SGHDT; CDR2 reads YYEEEE. The CDR3 spells CASSLVAGATDTQYF. The DNA of the CDR3 is TGTGCCAGCAGCTTGGTAGCGGGGGCCACAGATACGCAGTATTTT.

The chain couples TRBV28 to TRBJ1-1; no definite D call. The germline V gene has CDR1 MDHEN and CDR2 SYDVKM. V was shortened by 3 bases and J by 11 bases, with 19 bases between the two germline ends. This CDR3 contains 14 residues. Here the CDR3 reads CASSFYDTLGVAFF. CDR3 coding DNA: TGTGCCAGCAGTTTCTACGACACCCTGGGAGTCGCTTTCTTT.

The gene calls are TRBV7-9 and TRBJ2-1, with 7 positions matching TRBD2. The germline V gene has CDR1 SEHNR and CDR2 FQNEAQ (reference sequence). V gave up 2 bases and J gave up 1 base; unmatched junction bases: 8. The CDR3 length is 17 residues. The CDR3 nucleotides read TGTGCCAGCAGCTTATCTGAAGCGGGGCTATCCTACAATGAGCAGTTCTTC. Amino acids: CASSLSEAGLSYNEQFF.

This chain connects TRBV27 to TRBJ1-6, with a weak D call TRBD1 (6 bases). V was trimmed by 0 bases and J by 5 bases, leaving 8 bases between them. Germline loops: CDR1 MNHEY, CDR2 SMNVEV (reference sequence). The CDR3 has 15 amino acids. CDR3 amino acids: CASSLSDRHNSPLHF. The CDR3 DNA sequence: TGTGCCAGCAGTTTATCGGACAGACATAATTCACCCCTCCACTTT.

With regard to this clone: One end of the junction fails to match germline, which may point to a read error. V usage is TRBV29-1 and J usage is TRBJ1-1, with 8 bases identical to TRBD1. The CDR3 has 14 residues. In germline, CDR1 is SQVTM, CDR2 ANQGSEA. In DNA form, the CDR3 reads TGCAGCGTGGAAGGGACAGGTACGAACACTGAAGCTTTCTTT. It translates to CSVEGTGTNTEAFF.

The chain recombines TRBV5-8 with TRBJ2-2; 7 positions agree with TRBD1. The CDR3 has 15 amino acids. The trim removed 0 bases at V and 4 bases at J, leaving 3 bases unmatched. From germline, CDR1 is SGHTS and CDR2 YDEGEE. CDR3 sequence: CASSLEGQFTGELFF. The CDR3 bases are TGTGCCAGCAGCTTGGAGGGACAGTTCACCGGGGAGCTGTTTTTT.

A few counts support this clone. The V and J genes are TRBV7-6 and TRBJ1-3, with a tentative D call TRBD1 (6 bases). The CDR3 covers 16 residues. The germline V and J ends were trimmed by 5 bases and 0 bases, with 14 bases remaining between them. The germline CDR1 and CDR2 sequences are SGHVS and FNYEAQ. The CDR3, as DNA: TGTGCCAGCAGCCTAACGACAGGCCGCTCTGGAAACACCATATATTTT. It encodes CASSLTTGRSGNTIYF.

This clone appeared a few times. The chain is built from TRBV5-5 and TRBJ2-7; no reliable D call. Trimming took off 0 bases at V and 0 bases at J, with 7 bases between the two ends. The CDR3 is made up of 14 amino acids. Germline V gives CDR1 SGHKS, CDR2 YYEKEE (reference sequence). CDR3 in amino acids: CASSLDYFSYEQYF. CDR3 nucleotide sequence: TGTGCCAGCAGCTTGGACTACTTCTCCTACGAGCAGTACTTC.

V and J are TRBV5-8 and TRBJ2-3, with TRBD1 matching over 8 bases. Germline V CDR1 and CDR2: SGHTS, YDEGEE. This CDR3 is 15 amino acids long. V lost 6 bases, J lost 6 bases, and 12 bases stayed unmatched. In DNA, the CDR3 is TGTGCCAGCACCCTACAGGGGGAGCCTGCGGATACGCAGTATTTT. It translates to CASTLQGEPADTQYF.

The genes are TRBV2 and TRBJ1-5; D is ambiguous. CDR1 is SNHLY and CDR2 is FYNNEI in the germline V gene. Trimming stripped 1 base from V and 5 bases from J, with 6 bases between. The CDR3 is 13 amino acids. The CDR3 coding sequence is TGTGCCAGCAGTGAAGTGGAGTATCAGCCCCAGCATTTT. Amino acid sequence: CASSEVEYQPQHF.

The chain joins TRBV27 to TRBJ1-1; maybe TRBD1 (5 bases). Looked up from germline, CDR1 is MNHEY and CDR2 is SMNVEV (reference sequence). V was pared by 6 bases and J by 0 bases, with 11 bases between. This CDR3 is built from 14 residues. CDR3 bases: TGTGCCAGCAGGACAGTGGCCTTGAACACTGAAGCTTTCTTT. The encoded protein is CASRTVALNTEAFF.

The chain joins TRBV27 to TRBJ1-2; no clear D. In germline, CDR1 is MNHEY, CDR2 SMNVEV (reference sequence). This CDR3 has 14 amino acids. The V end was cut by 5 bases, the J end by 6 bases, with 16 bases between. The CDR3 nucleotides read TGTGCCAGCAGTAAGGCCTACGGGGAGCATGGCTACACCTTC. Translation gives CASSKAYGEHGYTF.

A single count supports this clone. The V call is TRBV18, the J call TRBJ2-5, with 9 bases that match TRBD2. CDR3 length equals 17 residues. CDR1 and CDR2 (germline): KGHSH, LQKENI. Unmatched junction bases numbered 13, after V lost 3 bases and J lost 5 bases. CDR3: CASSPTPGSGRWETQYF. The CDR3 nucleotides read TGTGCCAGCTCACCTACACCAGGAAGCGGGAGGTGGGAGACCCAGTACTTC.

V and J are TRBV29-1 and TRBJ2-2; 8 positions match TRBD1. Losses at the gene ends were 6 bases for V and 8 bases for J; bases not matched to a gene: 11. Per germline, CDR1 SQVTM and CDR2 ANQGSEA. CDR3 length: 14 amino acids. CDR3 DNA sequence: TGCAGCGTCGGCGACAGGGGTAGTTTGGGGGAGCTGTTTTTT. It is translated as CSVGDRGSLGELFF.

This chain uses TRBV28 with TRBJ2-5; D perhaps matches TRBD2 (6 bases). The CDR3 runs 13 residues. V was clipped by 7 bases and J by 3 bases, with 12 bases between them. Germline V CDR1 and CDR2: MDHEN, SYDVKM. The CDR3 region is CASMEGREETQYF. CDR3 coding DNA: TGTGCCAGCATGGAGGGGAGAGAAGAGACCCAGTACTTC.

The chain carries TRBV14 and TRBJ2-7; D not certain. CDR3 length equals 12 residues. CDR1 and CDR2 from the germline V gene are SGHDN and FVKESK. Trimming took 1 base from V and 5 from J, leaving 6 bases between them. CDR3 amino acids: CASSQVKNEQYF. In DNA, the CDR3 is TGTGCCAGCAGCCAAGTAAAAAACGAGCAGTACTTC.

The chain joins TRBV11-2 to TRBJ1-1; D is ambiguous. Trimming shortened V by 5 bases and J by 0 bases, and 13 bases separated the two germline ends. Germline loops: CDR1 SGHAT, CDR2 FQNNGV. The CDR3 has 15 amino acids. This chain's CDR3 is CASSLSAGMNTEAFF. CDR3 nucleotide sequence: TGTGCCAGCAGCCTCTCCGCGGGGATGAACACTGAAGCTTTCTTT.

V and J are TRBV7-6 and TRBJ2-7; TRBD1 agrees at 12 bases. Germline V gene lookup returns CDR1 SGHVS and CDR2 FNYEAQ. Trimming removed 4 bases from V and 6 bases from J; junction bases left unmatched: 10. There are 16 residues in the CDR3. The CDR3 spells CASSSILPGQGAEQYF. As DNA, the CDR3 is TGTGCCAGCAGCTCGATTCTACCGGGACAGGGGGCCGAGCAGTACTTC.